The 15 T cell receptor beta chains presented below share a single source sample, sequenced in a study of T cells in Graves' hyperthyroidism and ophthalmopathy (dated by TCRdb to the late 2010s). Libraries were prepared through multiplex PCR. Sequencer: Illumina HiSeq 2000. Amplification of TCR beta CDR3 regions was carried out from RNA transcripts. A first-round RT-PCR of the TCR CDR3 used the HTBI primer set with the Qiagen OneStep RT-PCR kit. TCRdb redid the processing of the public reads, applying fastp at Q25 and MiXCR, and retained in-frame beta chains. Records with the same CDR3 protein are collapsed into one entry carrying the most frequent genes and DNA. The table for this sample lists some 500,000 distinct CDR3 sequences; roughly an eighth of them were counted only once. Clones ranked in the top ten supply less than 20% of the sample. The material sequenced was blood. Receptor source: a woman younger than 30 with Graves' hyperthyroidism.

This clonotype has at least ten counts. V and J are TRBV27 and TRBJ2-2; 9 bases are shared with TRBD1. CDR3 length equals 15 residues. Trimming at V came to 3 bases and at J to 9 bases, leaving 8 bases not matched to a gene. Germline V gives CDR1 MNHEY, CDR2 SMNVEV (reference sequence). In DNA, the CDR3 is TGTGCCAGCAGTTTCTGGGACAGGGTCCGCCGGGAGCTGTTTTTT. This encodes CASSFWDRVRRELFF.

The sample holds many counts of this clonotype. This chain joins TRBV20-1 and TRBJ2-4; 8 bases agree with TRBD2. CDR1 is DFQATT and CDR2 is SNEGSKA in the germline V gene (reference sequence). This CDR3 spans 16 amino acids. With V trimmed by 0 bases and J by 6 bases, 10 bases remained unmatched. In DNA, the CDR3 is TGCAGTGCTAGAGATCCGTCGGGAGGGCGTGGAAACATTCAGTACTTC. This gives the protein CSARDPSGGRGNIQYF.

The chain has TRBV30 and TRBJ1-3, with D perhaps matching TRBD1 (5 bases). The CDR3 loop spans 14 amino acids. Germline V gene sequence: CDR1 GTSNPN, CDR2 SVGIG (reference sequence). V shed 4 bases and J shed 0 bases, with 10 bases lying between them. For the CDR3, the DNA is TGTGCCTGGACGCGGACAATCTCTGGAAACACCATATATTTT. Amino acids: CAWTRTISGNTIYF.

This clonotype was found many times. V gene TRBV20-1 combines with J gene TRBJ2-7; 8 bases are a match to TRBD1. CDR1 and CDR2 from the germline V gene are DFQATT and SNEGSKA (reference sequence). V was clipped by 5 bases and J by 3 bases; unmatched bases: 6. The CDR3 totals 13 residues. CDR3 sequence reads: CSAAGTGIYEQYF. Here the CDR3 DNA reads TGCAGTGCTGCCGGGACAGGTATCTACGAGCAGTACTTC.

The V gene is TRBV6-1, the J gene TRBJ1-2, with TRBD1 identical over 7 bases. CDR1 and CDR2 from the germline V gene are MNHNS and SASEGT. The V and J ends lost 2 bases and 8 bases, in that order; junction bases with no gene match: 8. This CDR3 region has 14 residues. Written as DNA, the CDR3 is TGTGCCAGCAGTGAACGACAGGGTTGGGGGGGCTACACCTTC. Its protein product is CASSERQGWGGYTF.

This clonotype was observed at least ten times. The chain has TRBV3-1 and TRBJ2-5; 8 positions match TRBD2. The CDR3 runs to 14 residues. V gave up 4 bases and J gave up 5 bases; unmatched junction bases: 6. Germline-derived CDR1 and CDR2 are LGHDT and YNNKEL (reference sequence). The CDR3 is CASSLAGSGETQYF. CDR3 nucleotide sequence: TGTGCCAGCAGCCTAGCGGGATCGGGGGAGACCCAGTACTTC.

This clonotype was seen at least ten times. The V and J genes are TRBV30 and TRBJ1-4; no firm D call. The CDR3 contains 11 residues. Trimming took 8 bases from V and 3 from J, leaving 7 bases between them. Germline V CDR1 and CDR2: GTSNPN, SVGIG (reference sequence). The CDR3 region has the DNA TGTGCCACTGAAGCTAATGAAAAACTGTTTTTT. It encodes CATEANEKLFF.

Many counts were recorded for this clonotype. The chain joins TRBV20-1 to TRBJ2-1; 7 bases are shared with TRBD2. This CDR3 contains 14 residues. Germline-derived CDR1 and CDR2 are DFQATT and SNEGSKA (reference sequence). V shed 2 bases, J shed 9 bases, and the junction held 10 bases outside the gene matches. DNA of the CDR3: TGCAGTGCTAGAACTCTAGGGACTACCGGTGAGCAGTTCTTC. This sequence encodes CSARTLGTTGEQFF.

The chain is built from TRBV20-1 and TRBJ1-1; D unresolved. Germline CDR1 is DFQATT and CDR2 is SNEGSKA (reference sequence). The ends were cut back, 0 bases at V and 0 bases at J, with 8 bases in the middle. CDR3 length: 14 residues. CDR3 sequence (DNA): TGCAGTGCTAGAGACCCCAGGATGAACACTGAAGCTTTCTTT. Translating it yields CSARDPRMNTEAFF.

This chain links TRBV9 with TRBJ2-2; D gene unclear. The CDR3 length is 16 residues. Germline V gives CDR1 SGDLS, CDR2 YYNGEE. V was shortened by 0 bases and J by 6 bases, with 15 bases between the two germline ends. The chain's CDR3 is CASSVEGPLWAGELFF. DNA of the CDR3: TGTGCCAGCAGCGTAGAGGGCCCCCTTTGGGCCGGGGAGCTGTTTTTT. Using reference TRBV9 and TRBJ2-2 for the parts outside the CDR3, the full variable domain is DSGVTQTPKHLITATGQRVTLRCSPRSGDLSVYWYQQSLDQGLQFLIQYYNGEERAKGNILERFSAQQFPDLHSELNLSSLELGDSALYFCASSVEGPLWAGELFFGEGSRLTVL.

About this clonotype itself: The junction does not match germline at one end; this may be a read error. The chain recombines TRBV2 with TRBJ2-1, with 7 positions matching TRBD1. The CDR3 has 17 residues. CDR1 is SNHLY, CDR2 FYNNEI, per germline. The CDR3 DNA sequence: TGCGCCAGCAGCCATGCCCCCGGGACAGCAAGATACAATGAGCAGTTCTTC. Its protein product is CASSHAPGTARYNEQFF.

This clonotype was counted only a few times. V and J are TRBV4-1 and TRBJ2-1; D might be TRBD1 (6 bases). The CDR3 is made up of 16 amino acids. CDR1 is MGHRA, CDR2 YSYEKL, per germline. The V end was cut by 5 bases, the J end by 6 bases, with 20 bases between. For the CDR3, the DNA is TGCGCCAGCAGCAACCACGACAGGATACGACTCAATGAGCAGTTCTTC. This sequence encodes CASSNHDRIRLNEQFF.

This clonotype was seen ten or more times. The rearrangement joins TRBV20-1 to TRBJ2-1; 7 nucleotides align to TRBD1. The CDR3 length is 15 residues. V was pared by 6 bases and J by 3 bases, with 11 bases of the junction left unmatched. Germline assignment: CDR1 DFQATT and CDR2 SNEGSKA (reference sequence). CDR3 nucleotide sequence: TGCAGTGCGAGACCCGCCGGGACAGTCTACAATGAGCAGTTCTTC. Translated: CSARPAGTVYNEQFF.

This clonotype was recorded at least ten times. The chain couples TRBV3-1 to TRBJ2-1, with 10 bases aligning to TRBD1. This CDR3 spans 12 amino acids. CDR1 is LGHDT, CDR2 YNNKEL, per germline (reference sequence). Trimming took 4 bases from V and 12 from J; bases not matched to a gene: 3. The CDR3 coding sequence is TGTGCCAGCAGCCCCAGGGACAGGGGGCAGTTCTTC. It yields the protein CASSPRDRGQFF.

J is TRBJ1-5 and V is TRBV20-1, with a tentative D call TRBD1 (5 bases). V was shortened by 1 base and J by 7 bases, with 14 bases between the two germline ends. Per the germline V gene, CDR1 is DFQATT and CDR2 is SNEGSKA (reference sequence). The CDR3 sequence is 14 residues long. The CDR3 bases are TGCAGTGCTAGAGCGGGACTTACGAGGCAGCCCCAGCATTTT. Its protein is CSARAGLTRQPQHF.